The 6 T cell receptor beta chains given below trace back to one sample, sequenced in a study of shared clonotypes between healthy human individuals. The table came from immunoSEQ multiplex PCR; TCRdb's copy has only in-frame clones and leaves some out. The profile shows hundreds of thousands of clones, roughly 73% of them singletons. Material for sequencing was memory CD4+ T cells sorted from blood. Sample subset: CD45RA-negative fraction. These TCRs come from a woman aged 25 to 39 in good health.

The gene calls are TRBV30 and TRBJ1-1, with D unclear. The germline V and J ends were trimmed by 3 bases and 7 bases, with 18 bases remaining between them. Germline V lookup: CDR1 GTSNPN, CDR2 SVGIG (reference sequence). This CDR3 has 14 amino acids. The CDR3 DNA is TGTGCCTGGAGCTCAACAATGGGAGCTAGTGAAGCTTTCTTT. Its protein is CAWSSTMGASEAFF.

Points on this clone: One junction end does not reproduce the germline sequence, and a read error may be involved. Other DNA sequences from this sample encode an identical CDR3 as well. CDR3 nucleotides: TGTGCCAGCAGGGAGAACACTGAGGCTTTCTTT. The encoded protein is CASRENTEAFF. The chain joins TRBV28 to TRBJ1-1; unclear D gene. CDR3 length: 11 residues. Germline V gene lookup returns CDR1 MDHEN and CDR2 SYDVKM.

The rearrangement uses TRBV6-5 and TRBJ1-2; 9 nucleotides line up with TRBD1. CDR3 length equals 13 residues. Trimming cost V 6 bases and J 4 bases; bases outside gene matches: 3. Germline values: CDR1 MNHEY, CDR2 SVGAGI. The CDR3 protein is CASSGTGPYGYTF. The DNA for the CDR3 is TGTGCCAGCAGCGGGACAGGGCCCTATGGCTACACCTTC.

This chain uses TRBV11-3 with TRBJ2-3, with D possibly TRBD2 on 6 matching bases. Trimming took 3 bases from V and 4 from J, leaving 11 bases between them. Germline CDR1 reads SGHNT; CDR2 reads YENEEA. This CDR3 spans 14 amino acids. CDR3 amino acids: CASSLRSGADTQYF. CDR3 DNA sequence: TGTGCCAGCAGCTTGCGGTCGGGGGCAGATACGCAGTATTTT.

In its sample, this clone was seen a few times. The rearrangement uses TRBV18 and TRBJ1-4; possible D gene TRBD1, 5 bases. This CDR3 contains 14 residues. Germline V gives CDR1 KGHSH, CDR2 LQKENI. Trimming removed 2 bases from V and 8 bases from J, with 12 bases in between. The CDR3 DNA follows: TGTGCCAGCTCACCAAGAACCGGGGACGAAAAACTGTTTTTT. It encodes CASSPRTGDEKLFF.

J is TRBJ1-5 and V is TRBV29-1; D gene unclear. The germline CDR1 and CDR2 sequences are SQVTM and ANQGSEA. Trimming left V 4 bases short and J 0 bases short, with 10 bases between. The CDR3 totals 14 residues. Here the CDR3 reads CSVAPGSSNQPQHF. DNA for the CDR3: TGCAGCGTTGCTCCGGGGTCTAGCAATCAGCCCCAGCATTTT.